Ten or more counts support the clone carrying this TCR beta chain. The CDR3 contains 17 residues. V trimming: 1 base; J trimming: 5 bases; junction bases outside the gene matches: 11. CDR1 is MNHEY and CDR2 is SVGAGI in the germline V gene. TCRdb called the RT-PCR reads again in MiXCR, with one record for every CDR3 protein. This sample yields hundreds of thousands of distinct CDR3 sequences, of which 12% to 15% are seen a single time; 3.6% belongs to the top ten. The J gene is TRBJ2-1, the V gene TRBV6-5, with 7 bases lining up with TRBD1. Sequencing was performed on memory CD4+ T cells from blood. The TCR was taken from a female donor in good health, serving as a healthy control. The CDR3 reads CASSYYTPGTVNNEQFF. The CDR3 DNA follows: TGTGCCAGCAGTTACTATACTCCCGGGACAGTTAACAATGAGCAGTTCTTC.